This T cell receptor (beta chain) appears in the sequencing data of a study of blood T cell repertoires in COVID-19. Data came from immunoSEQ multiplex PCR; TCRdb stores just in-frame clones and leaves some out. Among over 130,000 clones listed, about three quarters were seen once. This clone was recorded only once. The CDR3 covers 14 residues. Looked up from germline, CDR1 is LGHDT and CDR2 is YNNKEL (reference sequence). The V and J ends lost 1 base and 8 bases respectively, with 14 bases between them. The receptor was isolated from a man aged 45-60 years with acute or convalescent COVID-19. Sequencing used peripheral blood. The chain joins TRBV3-1 (or the pseudogene TRBV3-2) to TRBJ1-2; no reliable D call. The CDR3 DNA reads TGTGCCAGCAGCCAAGGTGCTTTCTCGGGGGGCTACACCTTC. Protein: CASSQGAFSGGYTF.